Each of the 13 T cell receptor beta chains below was sequenced from the same sample in a study of cytomegalovirus exposure and HLA in healthy donors (dated by TCRdb to about 2017). Library prep was done by the immunoSEQ multiplex PCR assay. The multiplex PCR relied on a mix of 60 forward primers for TCR Vbeta segments and 13 reverse primers for TCR Jbeta segments. Here the immuneACCESS table is served through TCRdb, limited to in-frame sequences with V and J called. Missing clones are a known gap in these copies; in checked studies unresolved V genes cover under half, and the rest lacks a known reason. A total of under 150,000 clones appear in this sample, about three quarters of them only once. The ten biggest clones cover about 1.7% of the sample. The specimen sequenced was PBMCs. All receptors derive from a woman in her thirties or forties in good health and CMV-seronegative.

As regards this clone: At one end, the junction sequence differs from germline, possibly due to a read error. This rearrangement joins TRBV15 to TRBJ2-6; D might be TRBD1 (5 bases). The CDR3 runs 15 residues. The germline V gene has CDR1 LNHNV and CDR2 YYDKDF (reference sequence). The CDR3 protein is CATSRVGSGANGLTF. The CDR3 DNA reads as TGTGCCACCAGCAGAGTAGGCTCTGGGGCCAACGGCCTGACTTTC.

J is TRBJ2-3 and V is TRBV27; 8 nucleotides line up with TRBD1. The trim removed 8 bases at V and 0 bases at J, leaving 13 bases unmatched. Germline V gene sequence: CDR1 MNHEY, CDR2 SMNVEV (reference sequence). The CDR3 length is 17 residues. As DNA, the CDR3 is TGTGCCAGCTCTGGACAGGGCCAGACTTTTAGCACAGATACGCAGTATTTT. It codes for CASSGQGQTFSTDTQYF.

This rearrangement joins TRBV6-1 to TRBJ2-4, with D uncertain. The CDR3 loop spans 14 amino acids. V lost 5 bases, J lost 0 bases, and 8 bases lay in between. From germline, CDR1 is MNHNS and CDR2 SASEGT. The CDR3 here is CASSTELAKNIQYF. The CDR3 nucleotides are TGTGCCAGCAGTACCGAGCTAGCCAAAAACATTCAGTACTTC.

The chain uses TRBV9 and TRBJ2-3; TRBD2 matches at 10 bases. Unmatched junction bases numbered 7, after V lost 4 bases and J lost 2 bases. Germline assignment: CDR1 SGDLS and CDR2 YYNGEE. The CDR3 loop spans 16 amino acids. Written as DNA, the CDR3 is TGTGCCAGCAGCTTCGGACTAGCGGTGATCACAGATACGCAGTATTTT. This codes for CASSFGLAVITDTQYF.

This clone was detected once. The chain combines TRBV29-1 with TRBJ2-1; 11 bases map to TRBD2. V shed 6 bases and J 5 bases; nucleotides not matched to a gene: 0. The CDR3 has 12 residues. CDR1 is SQVTM and CDR2 is ANQGSEA in the germline V gene. Here the CDR3 DNA reads TGCAGCGTGACTAGCGGGAACAATGAGCAGTTCTTC. This translates into CSVTSGNNEQFF.

The chain links TRBV29-1 to TRBJ2-3; 7 nucleotides agree with TRBD1. The ends lost 1 base at V and 8 bases at J; junction bases unmatched: 6. The CDR3 extends over 13 amino acids. Germline assignment: CDR1 SQVTM and CDR2 ANQGSEA. This chain's CDR3 is CSVEGDPGGTQYF. CDR3 nucleotides: TGCAGCGTTGAAGGGGATCCAGGGGGTACGCAGTATTTT.

This chain connects TRBV5-6 to TRBJ1-2; possibly TRBD1 for D (5 bases). The CDR3 totals 15 residues. V was trimmed by 1 base and J by 5 bases, leaving 15 bases between them. Germline CDR1 is SGHDT and CDR2 is YYEEEE. CDR3 amino acids: CASSLSGQGNYGYTF. The CDR3 region has the DNA TGTGCCAGCAGCTTGTCCGGGCAGGGAAATTATGGCTACACCTTC. Supplemented by reference TRBV5-6 and TRBJ1-2, the full variable domain reads DAGVTQSPTHLIKTRGQQVTLRCSPKSGHDTVSWYQQALGQGPQFIFQYYEEEERQRGNFPDRFSGHQFPNYSSELNVNALLLGDSALYLCASSLSGQGNYGYTFGSGTRLTVV.

The CDR3 sequence: CASSSGTSSLKDTQYF. The CDR3 DNA sequence: TGCGCCAGCAGCTCCGGGACTAGCAGCCTAAAAGATACGCAGTATTTT. The chain uses TRBV5-1 and TRBJ2-3, with 9 positions matching TRBD2. CDR3 length: 16 amino acids. Trimming at V came to 3 bases and at J to 5 bases, leaving 10 bases not matched to a gene. In germline, CDR1 is SGHRS, CDR2 YFSETQ.

The chain recombines TRBV5-1 with TRBJ2-3; tentative D call: TRBD2 (6 bases). The CDR3 spans 16 residues. V lost 0 bases and J lost 3, with 14 bases in between. Germline assignment: CDR1 SGHRS and CDR2 YFSETQ. CDR3 amino acids: CASSLVPPGGTDTQYF. In DNA form, the CDR3 reads TGCGCCAGCAGCTTGGTGCCCCCCGGGGGAACAGATACGCAGTATTTT.

This chain links TRBV27 with TRBJ2-7, with 9 bases matching TRBD2. V lost 0 bases, J lost 2 bases, and 8 bases stayed unmatched. This CDR3 is built from 17 residues. Germline assignment: CDR1 MNHEY and CDR2 SMNVEV (reference sequence). The CDR3 spells CASSLSIAGGPAYEQYF. CDR3 in DNA: TGTGCCAGCAGTTTATCGATTGCGGGAGGGCCCGCCTACGAGCAGTACTTC.

V is TRBV27 and J is TRBJ2-7, with 9 bases identical to TRBD2. The CDR3 extends over 15 amino acids. Germline assignment: CDR1 MNHEY and CDR2 SMNVEV (reference sequence). V shed 2 bases and J 1 base; nucleotides not matched to a gene: 3. Here the CDR3 DNA reads TGTGCCAGCAGTTTAACCAGCGGGGGGTCCTACGAGCAGTACTTC. Protein: CASSLTSGGSYEQYF.

The rearrangement joins TRBV2 to TRBJ2-5, with TRBD1 matching over 9 bases. The tail of the sequence fits TRBJ2-7 better, so the J call may be wrong. This CDR3 is 14 amino acids long. Germline V lookup: CDR1 SNHLY, CDR2 FYNNEI. The chain's CDR3 is CASRPGQGSYEQYF. The CDR3 region has the DNA TGTGCCAGCAGGCCGGGACAGGGCTCCTACGAGCAGTACTTC.

The chain employs TRBV5-1 and TRBJ1-4, with unresolved D. V was shortened by 2 bases and J by 7 bases, with 12 bases between the two germline ends. Germline CDR1 and CDR2: SGHRS and YFSETQ. The CDR3 is 14 amino acids. The CDR3 reads CASSLGKEGEKLFF. DNA of the CDR3: TGCGCCAGCAGCTTAGGAAAGGAGGGTGAAAAACTGTTTTTT.